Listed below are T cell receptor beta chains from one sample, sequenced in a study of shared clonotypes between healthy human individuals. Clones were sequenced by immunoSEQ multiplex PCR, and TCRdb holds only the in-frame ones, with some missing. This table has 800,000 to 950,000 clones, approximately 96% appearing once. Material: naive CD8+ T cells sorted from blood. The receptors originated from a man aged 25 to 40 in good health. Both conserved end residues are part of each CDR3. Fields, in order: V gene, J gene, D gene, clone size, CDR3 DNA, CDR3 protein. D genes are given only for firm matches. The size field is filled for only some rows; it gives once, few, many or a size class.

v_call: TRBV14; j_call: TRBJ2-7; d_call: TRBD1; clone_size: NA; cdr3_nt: TGTGCCAGCAGCCATCGCCCGGGACAGGGGAGCCACGAGCAGTACTTC; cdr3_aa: CASSHRPGQGSHEQYF
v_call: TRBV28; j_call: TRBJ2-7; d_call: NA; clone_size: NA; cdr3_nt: TGTGCCAGCAGTGTCTTGAATCTACAGGGCCTGTACGAGCAGTACTTC; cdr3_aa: CASSVLNLQGLYEQYF
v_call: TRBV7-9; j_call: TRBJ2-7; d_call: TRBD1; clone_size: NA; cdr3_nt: TGTGCCAGCAGCGTATTACCGGGACAGGGAACCTACGAGCAGTACTTC; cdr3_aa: CASSVLPGQGTYEQYF
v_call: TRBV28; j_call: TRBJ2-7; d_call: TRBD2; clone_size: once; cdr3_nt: TGTGCCAGCAGTTTTTTCGGGGGGAATTACGAGCAGTACTTC; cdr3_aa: CASSFFGGNYEQYF
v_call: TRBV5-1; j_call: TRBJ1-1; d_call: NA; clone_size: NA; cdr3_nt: TGCGCCAGCAGCTTGGCTCTGGGCGCGCTGAACACTGAAGCTTTCTTT; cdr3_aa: CASSLALGALNTEAFF
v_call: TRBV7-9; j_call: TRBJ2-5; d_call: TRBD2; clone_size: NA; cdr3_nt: TGTGCCAGCAGCTCCCCTGGGACTAGACAGGAGACCCAGTACTTC; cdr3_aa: CASSSPGTRQETQYF
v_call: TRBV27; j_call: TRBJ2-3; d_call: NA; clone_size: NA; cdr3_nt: TGTGCCAGCAGTCAAAACCCCACAGATACGCAGTATTTT; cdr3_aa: CASSQNPTDTQYF
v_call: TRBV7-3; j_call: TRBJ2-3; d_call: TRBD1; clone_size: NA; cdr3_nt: TGTGCCAGCAGCATGACAGGGGGCATGAGAGATACGCAGTATTTT; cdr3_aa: CASSMTGGMRDTQYF
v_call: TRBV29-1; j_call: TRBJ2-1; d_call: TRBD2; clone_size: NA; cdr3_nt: TGCAGCGCTCGGGGCCCGGGACTAGCAGGATATGAGCAGTTCTTC; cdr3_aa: CSARGPGLAGYEQFF
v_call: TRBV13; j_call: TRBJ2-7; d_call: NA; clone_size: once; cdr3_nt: TGTGCCAGCAGCTTAGGGGGGTACTACGAGCAGTACTTC; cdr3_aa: CASSLGGYYEQYF
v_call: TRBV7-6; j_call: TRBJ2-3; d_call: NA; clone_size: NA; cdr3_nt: TGTGCCAGCAGCTTAGCTGAGGACAGCCTCACAGATACGCAGTATTTT; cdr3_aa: CASSLAEDSLTDTQYF
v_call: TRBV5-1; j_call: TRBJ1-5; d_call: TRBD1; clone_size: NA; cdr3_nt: TGCGCCAGCAGCTTGAATCAGGGGGCCCAGCCCCAGCATTTT; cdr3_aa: CASSLNQGAQPQHF
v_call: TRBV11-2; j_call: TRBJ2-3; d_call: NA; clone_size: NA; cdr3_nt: TGTGCCAGCAGTTGGAGGGGGCGCGGGACAGATACGCAGTATTTT; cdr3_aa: CASSWRGRGTDTQYF
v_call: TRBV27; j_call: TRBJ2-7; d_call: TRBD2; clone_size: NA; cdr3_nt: TGTGCCAGCAGTCACGACGCGGGAGAGTTGCCCTTGATCGAGCAGTACTTC; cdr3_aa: CASSHDAGELPLIEQYF
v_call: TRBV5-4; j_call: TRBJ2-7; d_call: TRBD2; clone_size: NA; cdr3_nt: TGTGCCAGCAGTTCGGCGGCTAGCGGGATCTACGAGCAGTACTTC; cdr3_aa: CASSSAASGIYEQYF
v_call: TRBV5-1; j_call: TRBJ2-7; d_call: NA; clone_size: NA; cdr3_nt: TGCGCCAGCAGCTTGGTGTCGGGGACTGATTATACCTACGAGCAGTACTTC; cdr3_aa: CASSLVSGTDYTYEQYF
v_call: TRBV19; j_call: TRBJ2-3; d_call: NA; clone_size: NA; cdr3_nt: TGTGCCAGTAGTATTGTCGGGGTTATGACAGATACGCAGTATTTT; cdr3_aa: CASSIVGVMTDTQYF
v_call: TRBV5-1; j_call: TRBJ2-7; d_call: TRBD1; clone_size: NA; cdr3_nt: TGCGCCAGCACCGGCCCGAAGACAGGGGTATACGAGCAGTACTTC; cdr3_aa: CASTGPKTGVYEQYF
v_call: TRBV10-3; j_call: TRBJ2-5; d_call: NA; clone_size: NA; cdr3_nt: TGTGCCATCAGTGAGTCCGGGGGAGCGGCAGAGACCCAGTACTTC; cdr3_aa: CAISESGGAAETQYF
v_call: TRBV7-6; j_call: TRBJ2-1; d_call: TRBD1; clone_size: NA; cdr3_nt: TGTGCCAGCAGCTTACCGGGACAGGGGATGAATGAGCAGTTCTTC; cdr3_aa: CASSLPGQGMNEQFF
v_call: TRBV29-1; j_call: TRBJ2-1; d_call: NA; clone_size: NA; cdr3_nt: TGCAGCGTTGTATTACGGAACTACAATGAGCAGTTCTTC; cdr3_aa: CSVVLRNYNEQFF
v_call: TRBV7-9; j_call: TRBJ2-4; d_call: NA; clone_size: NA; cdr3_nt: TGTGCCAGCAGTTCTCCGGAGGCAGGGGAGACCAAAAACATTCAGTACTTC; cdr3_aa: CASSSPEAGETKNIQYF
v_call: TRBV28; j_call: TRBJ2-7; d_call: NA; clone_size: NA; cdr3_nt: TGTGCCAGCAGCCCGGGATTCTACGAGCAGTACTTC; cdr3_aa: CASSPGFYEQYF
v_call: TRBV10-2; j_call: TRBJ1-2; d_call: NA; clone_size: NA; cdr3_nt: TGCGCCAGCAGTGAGCCTGACAGGTCAGACTATGGCTACACCTTC; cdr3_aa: CASSEPDRSDYGYTF
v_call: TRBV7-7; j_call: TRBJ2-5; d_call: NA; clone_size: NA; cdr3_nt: TGTGCCAGCAGCTTAGGAGGGCCCGGGGAGACCCAGTACTTC; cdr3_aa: CASSLGGPGETQYF
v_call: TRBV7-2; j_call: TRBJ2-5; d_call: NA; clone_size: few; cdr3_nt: TGTGCCAGCAGAGTGGGGGGACAAGAGACCCAGTACTTC; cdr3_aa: CASRVGGQETQYF
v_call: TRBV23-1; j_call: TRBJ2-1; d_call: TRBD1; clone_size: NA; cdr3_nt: TGCGCCAGCAGTCAAAAGGGGGCATCACGGCAGTTCTTC; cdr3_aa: CASSQKGASRQFF
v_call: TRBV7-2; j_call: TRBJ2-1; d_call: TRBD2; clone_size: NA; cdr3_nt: TGTGCCAGCAGCTTCGGACTAGCGGGTGGGGTTCAGTTCTTC; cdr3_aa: CASSFGLAGGVQFF
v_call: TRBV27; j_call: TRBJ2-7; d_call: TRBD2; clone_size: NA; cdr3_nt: TGTGCCAGCAGTTTTTTCACTAGCGGGAGCTACGAGCAGTACTTC; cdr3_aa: CASSFFTSGSYEQYF
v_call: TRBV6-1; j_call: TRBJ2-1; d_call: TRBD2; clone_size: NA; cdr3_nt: TGTGCCAGCAGTGAAGCGGTGACTAGCGGATACAATGAGCAGTTCTTC; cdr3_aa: CASSEAVTSGYNEQFF
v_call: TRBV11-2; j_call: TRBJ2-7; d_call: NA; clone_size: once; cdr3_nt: TGTGCCAGCAGCGCTGAACAGGGTCCGCTCTACGAGCAGTACTTC; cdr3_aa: CASSAEQGPLYEQYF
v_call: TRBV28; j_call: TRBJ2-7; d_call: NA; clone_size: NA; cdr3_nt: TGTGCCAGCAGTTTTGTGGGCACAGCCTACGAGCAGTACTTC; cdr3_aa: CASSFVGTAYEQYF
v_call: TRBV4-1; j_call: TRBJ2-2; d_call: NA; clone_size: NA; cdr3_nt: TGCGCCAGCAGCGCTGCGCAGAACACCGGGGAGCTGTTTTTT; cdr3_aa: CASSAAQNTGELFF
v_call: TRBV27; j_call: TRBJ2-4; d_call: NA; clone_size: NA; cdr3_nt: TGTGCCAGCAGAGTTTGGGGAGATCACAAAAACATTCAGTACTTC; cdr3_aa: CASRVWGDHKNIQYF
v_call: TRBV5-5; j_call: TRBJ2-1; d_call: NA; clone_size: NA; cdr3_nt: TGTGCCAGCAGCTTGGCCAGGGTGAATGAGCAGTTCTTC; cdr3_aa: CASSLARVNEQFF
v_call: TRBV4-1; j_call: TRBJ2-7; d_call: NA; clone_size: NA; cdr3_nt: TGCGCCAGCAGCCAAGATTCCGACACTTGGGATTCCTACGAGCAGTACTTC; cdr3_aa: CASSQDSDTWDSYEQYF
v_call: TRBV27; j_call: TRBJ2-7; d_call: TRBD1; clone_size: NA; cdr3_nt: TGTGCCAGCAGTTCGATCGGGACAGGGGGGAACGAGCAGTACTTC; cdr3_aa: CASSSIGTGGNEQYF
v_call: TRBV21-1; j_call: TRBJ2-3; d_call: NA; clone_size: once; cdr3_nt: TGTGCCAGCAGCAATGGCGAAAGCACAGATACGCAGTATTTT; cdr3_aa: CASSNGESTDTQYF
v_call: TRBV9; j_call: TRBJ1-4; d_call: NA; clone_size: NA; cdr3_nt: TGTGCCAGCAGCGGAATAGAACAGGGCGGTTATGAAAAACTGTTTTTT; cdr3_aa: CASSGIEQGGYEKLFF
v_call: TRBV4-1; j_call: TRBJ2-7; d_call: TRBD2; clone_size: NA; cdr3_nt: TGCGCCAGCAGCCAAGAATCTCTAGCGGACGAGCAGTACTTC; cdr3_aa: CASSQESLADEQYF
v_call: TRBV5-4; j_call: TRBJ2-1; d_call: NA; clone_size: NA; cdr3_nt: TGTGCCAGCAGCGGGGACACCTTCTCCTACAATGAGCAGTTCTTC; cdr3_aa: CASSGDTFSYNEQFF
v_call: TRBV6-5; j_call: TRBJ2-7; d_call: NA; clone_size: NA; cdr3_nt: TGTGCCAGCAGTTACTCGGTAGGGGGATCCTACGAGCAGTACTTC; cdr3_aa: CASSYSVGGSYEQYF
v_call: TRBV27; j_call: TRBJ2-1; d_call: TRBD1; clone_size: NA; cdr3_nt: TGTGCCAGCAGTGTGGGACAGGGGGGTCAAAATGAGCAGTTCTTC; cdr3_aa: CASSVGQGGQNEQFF
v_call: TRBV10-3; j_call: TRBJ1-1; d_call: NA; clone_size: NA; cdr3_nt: TGTGCCATCAGTGAGTCGATGGAAACTGAAGCTTTCTTT; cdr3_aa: CAISESMETEAFF
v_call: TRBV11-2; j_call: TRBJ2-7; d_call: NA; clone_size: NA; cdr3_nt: TGTGCCAGCAGCTTAGACCGAGTGAGGATATACGAGCAGTACTTC; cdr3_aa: CASSLDRVRIYEQYF
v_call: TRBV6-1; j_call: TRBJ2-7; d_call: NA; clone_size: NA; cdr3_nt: TGTGCCAGCAGTGAATTTCGGGGCACACTATACGAGCAGTACTTC; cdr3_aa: CASSEFRGTLYEQYF
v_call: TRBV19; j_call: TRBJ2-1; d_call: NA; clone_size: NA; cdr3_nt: TGTGCCAGTAATTTAGCGCTGGGGAATGAGCAGTTCTTC; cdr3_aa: CASNLALGNEQFF
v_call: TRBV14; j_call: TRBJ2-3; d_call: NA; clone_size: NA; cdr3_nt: TGTGCCAGCAGCCACTTTTCCCGAACCGCTAGCACAGATACGCAGTATTTT; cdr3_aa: CASSHFSRTASTDTQYF
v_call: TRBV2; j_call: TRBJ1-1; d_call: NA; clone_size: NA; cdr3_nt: TGTGCCAGTCAAGACAGTCGCGTGAACACTGAAGCTTTCTTT; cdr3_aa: CASQDSRVNTEAFF